The next 20 T cell receptor beta chains were all read from a single sample in a study of CD8+ T cells in alopecia areata. Investigators isolated RNA and reverse transcribed it into cDNA to act as the sequencing template. The repertoire was sequenced with immunoSEQ multiplex PCR; TCRdb's copy has only in-frame clones and lacks some. The sample shows about 150,000 clones, around half of them seen only once. The specimen was CD8+ T cells sorted from blood, collected at week 0. The receptors were sampled from a human donor with alopecia areata.

In its sample, this clone was seen a few times. The CDR3 coding sequence is TGTGCCAGCAGTCCAAGGGGTGTGGGCACTGAAGCTTTCTTT. This gives the protein CASSPRGVGTEAFF. V usage is TRBV27 and J usage is TRBJ1-1; a possible D gene is TRBD1 (5 bases). CDR3 length: 14 amino acids. The ends were cut back, 5 bases at V and 4 bases at J, with 14 bases in the middle. CDR1 is MNHEY and CDR2 is SMNVEV in the germline V gene (reference sequence).

This rearrangement joins TRBV27 to TRBJ1-1; D uncertain. Germline lookup yields CDR1 MNHEY and CDR2 SMNVEV (reference sequence). V dropped 2 bases and J dropped 5 bases, with 12 bases sitting between them. The length of the CDR3 is 14 residues. CDR3 amino acids: CASSLSGVGTEAFF. In DNA, the CDR3 is TGTGCCAGCAGTTTAAGTGGGGTGGGGACTGAAGCTTTCTTT.

The CDR3 nucleotides are TGCGCCAGCAGCCAAGATCCCTCCGTCCGGGGTTCAGATACGCAGTATTTT. This sequence encodes CASSQDPSVRGSDTQYF. The chain recombines TRBV4-3 with TRBJ2-3; maybe TRBD2 (5 bases). V lost 0 bases to trimming and J lost 4 bases, with 17 bases between them. The germline V gene encodes CDR1 LGHNA and CDR2 YSLEER. The CDR3 runs to 17 residues.

On this clone: Other DNA sequences in this sample translate to the same CDR3. This chain uses TRBV25-1 with TRBJ2-7; no reliable D call. This CDR3 is built from 11 residues. Germline-derived CDR1 and CDR2 are MGHDK and SYGVNS. The ends were cut back, 1 base at V and 3 bases at J, with 1 base in the middle. CDR3 DNA sequence: TGTGCCAGCAGTGAATTCTACGAGCAGTACTTC. It yields the protein CASSEFYEQYF.

The V and J genes are TRBV2 and TRBJ1-1, with D maybe TRBD1 (6 bases). The CDR3 runs 15 residues. Trimming shortened V by 1 base and J by 2 bases, and 11 bases separated the two germline ends. Germline CDR1 and CDR2: SNHLY and FYNNEI. Here the CDR3 DNA reads TGTGCCAGCAGTGAAGAAGGACAGAGTAACACTGAAGCTTTCTTT. Its translation: CASSEEGQSNTEAFF.

The V and J genes are TRBV30 and TRBJ1-1; 10 bases are shared with TRBD1. J was trimmed by 3 bases and V by 8 bases; bases with no gene match: 3. CDR1 and CDR2 from the germline V gene are GTSNPN and SVGIG (reference sequence). The CDR3 has 12 residues. The chain's CDR3 is CAGDRGDTEAFF. The CDR3 DNA sequence: TGTGCCGGGGACAGGGGTGACACTGAAGCTTTCTTT.

This chain connects TRBV30 to TRBJ2-7; D remains ambiguous. The CDR3 extends over 13 amino acids. In germline, CDR1 is GTSNPN, CDR2 SVGIG (reference sequence). The V end lost 1 base, the J end lost 0 bases, and 7 bases lay between the germline ends. In nucleotides, the CDR3 is TGTGCCTGGAGTGGTGGGGACTCCTACGAGCAGTACTTC. This translates into CAWSGGDSYEQYF.

This clone was seen only once. The gene calls are TRBV5-6 and TRBJ1-5; TRBD1 is a possible D gene (5 bases). Trimming shortened V by 4 bases and J by 6 bases, and 8 bases separated the two germline ends. The germline V gene encodes CDR1 SGHDT and CDR2 YYEEEE. The CDR3 sequence is 12 residues long. CDR3 region: CASSTGGQPQHF. The CDR3 DNA reads as TGTGCCAGCAGCACGGGGGGTCAGCCCCAGCATTTT.

The V and J genes are TRBV7-2 and TRBJ2-1, with 12 nucleotides matching TRBD2. V lost 0 bases to trimming and J lost 5 bases; unmatched junction nucleotides: 8. CDR1 is SGHTA and CDR2 is FQGNSA in the germline V gene. The CDR3 runs to 18 residues. Here the CDR3 DNA reads TGTGCCAGCAGCTTAGCTCCCCTAGCGGGGGGGCCCAACAATGAGCAGTTCTTC. It translates to CASSLAPLAGGPNNEQFF.

The chain recombines TRBV29-1 with TRBJ1-2, with TRBD1 matching 8 bases. The CDR3 contains 13 residues. Germline V gene data show CDR1 as SQVTM and CDR2 as ANQGSEA. The junction had 3 bases not matched to a gene; V was cut back by 4 bases and J by 2 bases. DNA of the CDR3: TGCAGCGTTGTGAGGACAGGGAACTATGGCTACACCTTC. Translation: CSVVRTGNYGYTF.

This clone was seen only a few times. This chain joins TRBV29-1 and TRBJ2-3, with no clear D. The germline V and J ends were trimmed by 0 bases and 2 bases, with 6 bases remaining between them. Germline CDR1 reads SQVTM; CDR2 reads ANQGSEA. This CDR3 is built from 13 residues. In DNA, the CDR3 is TGCAGCGTTGAAGATATGGTCACAGATACGCAGTATTTT. This encodes CSVEDMVTDTQYF.

This chain connects TRBV29-1 to TRBJ2-7, with D possibly matching TRBD2 (5 bases). The CDR3 totals 12 residues. CDR1 is SQVTM and CDR2 is ANQGSEA in the germline V gene. V lost 5 bases to trimming and J lost 3 bases, with 11 bases between them. CDR3 residues: CSVHYGDYEQYF. CDR3 bases: TGCAGCGTTCATTACGGGGACTACGAGCAGTACTTC.

As regards this clone: At one boundary the junction diverges from the germline segment, which might be a read error. The J gene is TRBJ2-7, the V gene TRBV5-8, with a tentative D call TRBD2 (6 bases). Germline V gives CDR1 SGHTS, CDR2 YDEGEE. The CDR3 length is 14 residues. CDR3 DNA sequence: TGCGCCAGCAGCCAAGTAGCGGACTCCTACGAGCAGTACTTC. Amino acid sequence: CASSQVADSYEQYF.

The chain combines TRBV30 with TRBJ2-7; 8 nucleotides line up with TRBD1. Germline CDR1 reads GTSNPN; CDR2 reads SVGIG (reference sequence). V lost 4 bases and J lost 3; bases outside the gene matches: 5. The CDR3 length is 13 residues. This chain's CDR3 is CAWNLGQGYEQYF. The DNA of the CDR3 is TGTGCCTGGAACCTCGGACAGGGCTACGAGCAGTACTTC.

The rearrangement uses TRBV29-1 and TRBJ2-7; unclear D gene. Germline-derived CDR1 and CDR2 are SQVTM and ANQGSEA. Trimming cost V 1 base and J 0 bases, with 7 bases left between them. This CDR3 contains 13 residues. The CDR3 loop reads CSVEVLNSYEQYF. The CDR3 bases are TGCAGCGTTGAAGTCCTCAACTCCTACGAGCAGTACTTC.

This clone appeared a few times. The chain is built from TRBV7-9 and TRBJ2-1; TRBD2 agrees at 10 bases. Germline CDR1 and CDR2: SEHNR and FQNEAQ (reference sequence). V shed 1 base and J 8 bases; nucleotides not matched to a gene: 17. CDR3 size: 19 residues. As DNA, the CDR3 is TGTGCCAGCAGCTTAGTCACAGGGCCTAGCGGGGGCGCATCTGATGAGCAGTTCTTC. The encoded protein is CASSLVTGPSGGASDEQFF.

This clone was found a few times. The same CDR3 also results from other DNA sequences found in this sample. This chain joins TRBV4-1 and TRBJ1-2; D gene uncertain. V lost 0 bases and J 5 bases, leaving 4 bases between the germline ends. This CDR3 has 12 residues. The germline V gene has CDR1 MGHRA and CDR2 YSYEKL. The CDR3 region is CASSQDSYGYTF. CDR3 nucleotides: TGCGCCAGCAGCCAAGACAGTTATGGCTACACCTTC.

The rearrangement links TRBV4-3 to TRBJ1-1; D is ambiguous. V lost 0 bases and J 1 base, leaving 9 bases between the germline ends. The germline gives CDR1 LGHNA, CDR2 YSLEER. This CDR3 is 15 amino acids long. As DNA, the CDR3 is TGCGCCAGCAGCCAAGATAATTCCCCGAACACTGAAGCTTTCTTT. Amino acid sequence: CASSQDNSPNTEAFF.

This clone was seen a handful of times. This chain joins TRBV4-3 and TRBJ2-1; tentative D call: TRBD2 (5 bases). This CDR3 comprises 14 residues. V was shortened by 4 bases and J by 7 bases, with 14 bases between the two germline ends. Germline-derived CDR1 and CDR2 are LGHNA and YSLEER. DNA of the CDR3: TGCGCCAGCAGCCGATCGGGGTTCGTAAATGAGCAGTTCTTC. It codes for CASSRSGFVNEQFF.

A single count supports this clone. The chain uses TRBV6-1 and TRBJ1-5; D unclear. V gave up 3 bases and J gave up 7 bases, with 19 bases separating them. The CDR3 has 16 amino acids. Per germline, CDR1 MNHNS and CDR2 SASEGT. This CDR3 reads CASSDRSGRFFQPQHF. The CDR3 region has the DNA TGTGCCAGCAGTGACAGGTCCGGGAGGTTCTTCCAGCCCCAGCATTTT.